This T cell receptor beta chain was sequenced for a study of blood T cell repertoires in COVID-19. V lost 6 bases and J 4 bases, leaving 12 bases between the germline ends. This CDR3 contains 13 residues. Using immunoSEQ multiplex PCR, the repertoire was profiled, and TCRdb retains in-frame clones only, with some absent. The sample consists of 200,000 or so clones, roughly 90% of them appearing once. The rearrangement uses TRBV12-3 or TRBV12-4 and TRBJ1-2; TRBD1 is a possible D gene (5 bases). The sample consisted of PBMCs or T cells enriched from blood (not recorded which). The TCR comes from a woman between 35 and 50 years old with acute COVID-19. CDR3 region: CASSRPGVYGYTF. As DNA, the CDR3 is TGTGCCAGCAGCCGTCCGGGGGTCTATGGCTACACCTTC.